This TCR beta chain came from a study of blood T cells in healthy people across ages. Ranging in age from about 6 to 100, the donors were healthy Caucasian individuals from Russia. For the second PCR, which ran for about 7 to 11 cycles, a sample-barcoded 5' primer and a J-beta primer mix were used. The template-switch adaptor, which had 12 random nucleotides, put a tag on each cDNA molecule. In TCRdb, the 5' RACE reads were re-called with MiXCR into one record per CDR3 protein. The sample shows hundreds of thousands of distinct CDR3 sequences, under 55% of them seen only once. This clonotype was sampled from a man aged 60-69 years in good health. Material for sequencing was blood.

The CDR3 bases are TGTGCCAGCAGTGAAGGGGACTACGAGCAGTACTTC. The encoded protein is CASSEGDYEQYF. The gene calls are TRBV6-1 and TRBJ2-7; D uncertain. Germline CDR1 and CDR2: MNHNS and SASEGT. The CDR3 is made up of 12 amino acids. The V gene lost 1 base and the J gene lost 3 bases, with 4 bases spanning the gap.